Below, 7 T cell receptor beta chains from the same sample are listed, as sequenced in a study of regulatory T cells in long-lasting Graves disease. The time point was: newly diagnosed GD, antithyroid drugs for less than 3 months. After RNA was extracted from PBMCs, the TCR library was made from it. For TCR beta, libraries came from iRepertoire HTBI primers and Arm-PCR of CDR3 regions. TCRdb re-analysed the multiplex PCR reads in MiXCR, keeping a single row per CDR3 protein. The repertoire holds 450,000 to 700,000 distinct CDR3 sequences, with 13% as singletons. The sample also formed part of further work on T cells in Graves' hyperthyroidism and ophthalmopathy.

Sequencing was performed on peripheral blood mononuclear cells (PBMCs), taken at new diagnosis, from a patient treated with antithyroid drugs. These receptors were collected from a man aged 25 to 40 with Graves disease.

This chain connects TRBV19 to TRBJ2-4; the match to TRBD1 covers 10 bases. The CDR3 has 14 amino acids. Germline loops: CDR1 LNHDA, CDR2 SQIVND (reference sequence). With 10 bases clipped from V and 2 bases from J, the junction kept 5 bases outside the gene matches. The CDR3 DNA is TGTGCCATACGACAGGGGGCGACCAAAAACATTCAGTACTTC. It yields the protein CAIRQGATKNIQYF.

The table lists this clonotype with many counts. The chain carries TRBV6-1 and TRBJ1-2; D might be TRBD1 (5 bases). Germline V gene sequence: CDR1 MNHNS, CDR2 SASEGT. The length of the CDR3 is 16 residues. Trimming stripped 6 bases from V and 6 bases from J, with 23 bases between. The CDR3 coding sequence is TGTGCCAGCAGCGAGCGACTACTCCGGGACCGAGATGGCTACACCTTC. Residues: CASSERLLRDRDGYTF.

This clonotype showed up just a few times. The rearrangement uses TRBV19 and TRBJ2-3; D assignment may be TRBD1 or TRBD2 (5 bases each). Looked up from germline, CDR1 is LNHDA and CDR2 is SQIVND (reference sequence). CDR3 length equals 13 residues. V was pared by 3 bases and J by 4 bases, with 8 bases between. For the CDR3, the DNA is TGTGCCAGTAGTATCCGGGGCTCAGATACGCAGTATTTT. As protein: CASSIRGSDTQYF.

Many counts were recorded for this clonotype. The rearrangement uses TRBV3-1 and TRBJ1-2; maybe TRBD1 (5 bases). The CDR3 extends over 12 amino acids. V shed 4 bases and J shed 8 bases, with 11 bases lying between them. The germline gives CDR1 LGHDT, CDR2 YNNKEL (reference sequence). The CDR3 loop is CASSPRGWGYTF. CDR3 DNA sequence: TGTGCCAGCAGCCCAAGGGGATGGGGCTACACCTTC.

In its sample, this clonotype was seen a few times. The CDR3 DNA reads TGTGCCAGCAGCCAAGGACAGAACACCATATATTTT. Amino acids: CASSQGQNTIYF. This chain joins TRBV14 and TRBJ1-3; tentative D call: TRBD1 (5 bases). CDR3 length equals 12 residues. Germline V gene sequence: CDR1 SGHDN, CDR2 FVKESK. The V end was cut by 1 base, the J end by 7 bases, with 5 bases between. The whole variable domain, filled in from reference TRBV14 and TRBJ1-3, reads EAGVTQFPSHSVIEKGQTVTLRCDPISGHDNLYWYRRVMGKEIKFLLHFVKESKQDESGMPNNRFLAERTGGTYSTLKVQPAELEDSGVYFCASSQGQNTIYFGEGSWLTVV.

This clonotype was detected many times. This sequence joins TRBV11-1 and TRBJ1-2; D is undetermined. Germline V gene lookup returns CDR1 SGHAT and CDR2 FQDESV (reference sequence). V gave up 3 bases and J gave up 4 bases, with 15 bases separating them. This CDR3 comprises 15 residues. The CDR3 DNA reads as TGTGCCAGCAGCTTTTCGGACCGGCCCGGCTATGGCTACACCTTC. Encoded protein: CASSFSDRPGYGYTF.

This clonotype came up a few times. This chain links TRBV4-1 with TRBJ1-1; D not resolved. The V and J ends lost 2 bases and 0 bases respectively, with 7 bases between them. Germline V gives CDR1 MGHRA, CDR2 YSYEKL. The CDR3 has 14 residues. In DNA form, the CDR3 reads TGCGCCAGCAGCCAATTGCATTTGAACACTGAAGCTTTCTTT. Encoded protein: CASSQLHLNTEAFF.